A selection of T cell receptor beta chains follows, all from one sample in a study of blood T cells in healthy people across ages. One entry per CDR3 protein, called by TCRdb with MiXCR from the 5' RACE reads. The sample lists 650,000 to 700,000 distinct CDR3 sequences; less than 40% were seen once. Sequencing was performed on blood. The receptors originated from an elderly woman in good health. CDR3s include the opening cysteine and the closing phenylalanine or tryptophan. Fields, in order: J gene, clone size, D gene, V gene, CDR3 protein, CDR3 DNA. A D gene is named only where the DNA matches it firmly. Clone size is not always given. Where it is, it says once, few, many or a class for expanded clones.

J gene: TRBJ2-3
clone size: NA
D gene: NA
V gene: TRBV20-1
CDR3 protein: CSARGGLHTDTQYF
CDR3 DNA: TGCAGTGCTAGAGGGGGACTGCATACAGATACGCAGTATTTT

J gene: TRBJ2-4
clone size: many
D gene: NA
V gene: TRBV28
CDR3 protein: CASSLPRESLAKNIQYF
CDR3 DNA: TGTGCCAGCTCCCTCCCCCGGGAATCCCTAGCCAAAAACATTCAGTACTTC

J gene: TRBJ2-7
clone size: many
D gene: NA
V gene: TRBV12-3/TRBV12-4
CDR3 protein: CASSLRYF
CDR3 DNA: TGTGCCAGCAGTTTACGGTACTTC

J gene: TRBJ1-1
clone size: few
D gene: NA
V gene: TRBV4-2
CDR3 protein: CASSQTRVNTEAFF
CDR3 DNA: TGTGCCAGCAGCCAAACCAGGGTGAACACTGAAGCTTTCTTT

J gene: TRBJ2-2
clone size: few
D gene: TRBD2
V gene: TRBV7-3
CDR3 protein: CASRLLGGGTDTGELFF
CDR3 DNA: TGTGCCAGCAGACTCCTCGGGGGAGGGACGGACACCGGGGAGCTGTTTTTT

J gene: TRBJ1-5
clone size: many
D gene: TRBD1
V gene: TRBV20-1
CDR3 protein: CSALRDSPFNQPQHF
CDR3 DNA: TGCAGTGCCCTCCGGGACAGCCCGTTCAATCAGCCCCAGCATTTT

J gene: TRBJ1-5
clone size: few
D gene: NA
V gene: TRBV18
CDR3 protein: CASSPPDRSNQPQHF
CDR3 DNA: TGTGCCAGCTCACCACCCGACCGTAGCAATCAGCCCCAGCATTTT

J gene: TRBJ1-1
clone size: many
D gene: NA
V gene: TRBV20-1
CDR3 protein: CSAPDRNTEAFF
CDR3 DNA: TGCAGTGCCCCCGACAGGAACACTGAAGCTTTCTTT

J gene: TRBJ2-7
clone size: many
D gene: TRBD1
V gene: TRBV4-1
CDR3 protein: CASGTGDTINSYEQYF
CDR3 DNA: TGCGCCAGCGGGACAGGGGACACTATAAACTCCTACGAGCAGTACTTC

J gene: TRBJ2-2
clone size: NA
D gene: TRBD2
V gene: TRBV6-5
CDR3 protein: CASSYAGLAGWSTGEPFF
CDR3 DNA: TGTGCCAGCAGTTACGCGGGACTAGCGGGATGGAGCACCGGGGAGCCGTTTTTT

J gene: TRBJ2-7
clone size: NA
D gene: NA
V gene: TRBV6-5
CDR3 protein: CASKRQTDSYEQYF
CDR3 DNA: TGTGCCAGCAAACGGCAAACGGATTCCTACGAGCAGTACTTC

J gene: TRBJ1-6
clone size: few
D gene: NA
V gene: TRBV12-3/TRBV12-4
CDR3 protein: CASSVRDSPLHF
CDR3 DNA: TGTGCCAGCAGTGTCAGGGATTCACCCCTCCACTTT

J gene: TRBJ2-7
clone size: many
D gene: NA
V gene: TRBV18
CDR3 protein: CASSPTGPTYEQYF
CDR3 DNA: TGTGCCAGCTCACCAACAGGGCCGACCTACGAGCAGTACTTC

J gene: TRBJ2-7
clone size: many
D gene: NA
V gene: TRBV2
CDR3 protein: CASSEAGQITYEQYF
CDR3 DNA: TGTGCCAGCAGTGAAGCTGGACAGATTACCTACGAGCAGTACTTC

J gene: TRBJ2-4
clone size: few
D gene: NA
V gene: TRBV11-2
CDR3 protein: CASSLTVGFGSGNEQYF
CDR3 DNA: TGTGCCAGCAGCTTAACGGTGGGATTTGGTTCGGGGAATGAGCAGTACTTC

J gene: TRBJ2-7
clone size: few
D gene: NA
V gene: TRBV7-2
CDR3 protein: CASSQTTLEQYF
CDR3 DNA: TGTGCCAGCAGCCAAACGACGTTGGAGCAGTACTTC

J gene: TRBJ2-1
clone size: NA
D gene: NA
V gene: TRBV13
CDR3 protein: CASSSGLGQRGDEQFF
CDR3 DNA: TGTGCCAGCAGCTCAGGTCTTGGACAGCGGGGCGATGAGCAGTTCTTC

J gene: TRBJ2-3
clone size: many
D gene: NA
V gene: TRBV30
CDR3 protein: CAWSEIGGLTDTQYF
CDR3 DNA: TGTGCCTGGAGTGAGATAGGGGGGCTTACAGATACGCAGTATTTT

J gene: TRBJ1-4
clone size: NA
D gene: NA
V gene: TRBV19
CDR3 protein: CASSVGVSDEKLFF
CDR3 DNA: TGTGCCAGTAGTGTGGGGGTCTCGGATGAAAAACTGTTTTTT

J gene: TRBJ1-1
clone size: NA
D gene: TRBD1
V gene: TRBV6-2/TRBV6-3
CDR3 protein: CASSSPGQGKNTEAFF
CDR3 DNA: TGTGCCAGCAGCTCGCCAGGACAGGGGAAGAACACTGAAGCTTTCTTT

J gene: TRBJ2-1
clone size: NA
D gene: TRBD2
V gene: TRBV5-1
CDR3 protein: CASRTGLAGEQFF
CDR3 DNA: TGCGCCAGCAGAACCGGACTAGCGGGAGAGCAGTTCTTC

J gene: TRBJ2-7
clone size: few
D gene: NA
V gene: TRBV15
CDR3 protein: CATSREGARVINEQYF
CDR3 DNA: TGTGCCACCAGCAGAGAAGGAGCGAGGGTTATCAATGAGCAGTACTTC

J gene: TRBJ2-7
clone size: many
D gene: TRBD1
V gene: TRBV5-1
CDR3 protein: CASSYRQGIVNEQYF
CDR3 DNA: TGCGCCAGCAGCTACCGACAGGGGATAGTCAACGAGCAGTACTTC

J gene: TRBJ2-1
clone size: many
D gene: NA
V gene: TRBV20-1
CDR3 protein: CSARDWTDSTNEQFF
CDR3 DNA: TGCAGTGCTAGAGACTGGACAGATTCAACCAATGAGCAGTTCTTC

J gene: TRBJ2-1
clone size: many
D gene: NA
V gene: TRBV5-6
CDR3 protein: CASSLRDRRDQFF
CDR3 DNA: TGTGCCAGCAGCTTGCGTGATAGGCGGGATCAGTTCTTC

J gene: TRBJ1-6
clone size: NA
D gene: TRBD1
V gene: TRBV7-9
CDR3 protein: CASSRGGGANSPLHF
CDR3 DNA: TGTGCCAGCAGCCGGGGAGGGGGCGCAAATTCACCCCTCCACTTT

J gene: TRBJ1-2
clone size: many
D gene: NA
V gene: TRBV6-6
CDR3 protein: CASSYPEEAGGYTF
CDR3 DNA: TGTGCCAGCAGTTACCCGGAAGAGGCGGGTGGCTACACCTTC

J gene: TRBJ2-1
clone size: NA
D gene: NA
V gene: TRBV12-5
CDR3 protein: CASGPGSRGSYNEQFF
CDR3 DNA: TGTGCTAGTGGTCCAGGATCTCGGGGCTCCTACAATGAGCAGTTCTTC

J gene: TRBJ2-3
clone size: many
D gene: NA
V gene: TRBV7-8
CDR3 protein: CASSLGVDTDTQYF
CDR3 DNA: TGTGCCAGCAGCTTAGGCGTAGACACAGATACGCAGTATTTT

J gene: TRBJ2-5
clone size: many
D gene: TRBD1
V gene: TRBV10-3
CDR3 protein: CAIRNSGTDKETQYF
CDR3 DNA: TGTGCCATCAGGAATTCCGGGACAGACAAAGAGACCCAGTACTTC

J gene: TRBJ1-6
clone size: many
D gene: NA
V gene: TRBV7-2
CDR3 protein: CASSLRGRSSYNSPLHF
CDR3 DNA: TGTGCCAGCAGCCTCAGGGGTCGGAGCTCCTATAATTCACCCCTCCACTTT

J gene: TRBJ1-6
clone size: many
D gene: NA
V gene: TRBV20-1
CDR3 protein: CSARDPRGTGSPLHF
CDR3 DNA: TGCAGTGCTAGAGACCCCCGGGGGACTGGGTCACCCCTCCACTTT